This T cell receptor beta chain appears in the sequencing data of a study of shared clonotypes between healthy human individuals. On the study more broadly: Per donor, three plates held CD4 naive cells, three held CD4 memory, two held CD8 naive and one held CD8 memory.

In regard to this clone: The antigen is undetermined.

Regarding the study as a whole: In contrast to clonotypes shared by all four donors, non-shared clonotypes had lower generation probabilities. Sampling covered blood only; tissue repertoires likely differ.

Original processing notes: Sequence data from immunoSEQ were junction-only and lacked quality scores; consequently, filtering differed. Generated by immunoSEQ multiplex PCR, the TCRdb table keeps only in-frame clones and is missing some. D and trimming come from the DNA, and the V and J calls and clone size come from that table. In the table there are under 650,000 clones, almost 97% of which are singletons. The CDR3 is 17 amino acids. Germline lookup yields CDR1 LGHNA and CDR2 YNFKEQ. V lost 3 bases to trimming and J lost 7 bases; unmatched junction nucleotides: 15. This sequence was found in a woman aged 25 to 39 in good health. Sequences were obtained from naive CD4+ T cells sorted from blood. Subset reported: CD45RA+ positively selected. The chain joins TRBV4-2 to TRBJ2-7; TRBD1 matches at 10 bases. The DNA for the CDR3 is TGTGCCAGCAGCCAGGGTCCGGGACAGGGGCCAGAGGGGGAGCAGTACTTC. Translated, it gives CASSQGPGQGPEGEQYF.